The 28 T cell receptor beta chains listed next were all sequenced from one sample in a study of beta chain features in type 1 diabetes. Study-wide findings and caveats: All four CD4+ subsets from Type 1 diabetes patients carried moderately but significantly shorter TCRB CDR3s.

Expressed TCRB transcripts were sequenced after all isolated RNA was converted to cDNA. Method: immunoSEQ multiplex PCR; TCRdb's copy keeps in-frame clones and lacks some. The data hold over 600,000 clones, with around 12% observed a single time. Their cognate antigens are unknown. The sample was naive CD4+ T cells from blood. The receptors here all came from a man aged 25 to 40 with type 1 diabetes.

This clone was detected only a few times. The CDR3 DNA reads TGTGCCAGCAGTCCCCTAGGGACAGGGAGGAACTATGGCTACACCTTC. It specifies CASSPLGTGRNYGYTF. This chain uses TRBV27 with TRBJ1-2; 9 bases map to TRBD1. Germline V gene sequence: CDR1 MNHEY, CDR2 SMNVEV (reference sequence). The CDR3 sequence is 16 residues long. Trimming took 5 bases from V and 2 from J; bases not matched to a gene: 9.

CDR3 DNA: TGTGCCAGTAGTATCAGCGGGGGCGGGGATGAGCAGTTCTTC. Encoded protein: CASSISGGGDEQFF. The V and J genes are TRBV19 and TRBJ2-1, with 8 bases identical to TRBD2. The junction had 6 bases not matched to a gene; V was cut back by 3 bases and J by 8 bases. The CDR3 runs 14 residues. Per germline, CDR1 LNHDA and CDR2 SQIVND (reference sequence).

This clone was counted only a few times. This chain uses TRBV18 with TRBJ2-3; 10 nucleotides match TRBD2. The CDR3 contains 15 residues. J lost 1 base, V lost 5 bases, and 3 bases had no gene match. CDR1 and CDR2 from the germline V gene are KGHSH and LQKENI. CDR3 in DNA: TGTGCCAGCTCATCCAGCGGGGGGGGCACAGATACGCAGTATTTT. Translating it yields CASSSSGGGTDTQYF.

The chain carries TRBV4-2 and TRBJ2-3; D perhaps matches TRBD2 (6 bases). The CDR3 sequence is 16 residues long. Germline V gene sequence: CDR1 LGHNA, CDR2 YNFKEQ. V gave up 4 bases and J gave up 0 bases, with 14 bases separating them. The CDR3 bases are TGTGCCAGCAGCCGGGCGCGGGGAGAGAGCACAGATACGCAGTATTTT. This sequence encodes CASSRARGESTDTQYF.

This clone occurred a few times. The chain recombines TRBV9 with TRBJ2-7, with D uncertain. CDR3 length equals 13 residues. Trimming shortened V by 7 bases and J by 0 bases, and 11 bases separated the two germline ends. The germline V gene has CDR1 SGDLS and CDR2 YYNGEE. The CDR3 is CASGPESSYEQYF. CDR3 DNA sequence: TGTGCCAGCGGCCCCGAGAGCTCCTACGAGCAGTACTTC.

The gene calls are TRBV27 and TRBJ1-4; the D is unclear. The V gene lost 10 bases and the J gene lost 7 bases, with 7 bases spanning the gap. The length of the CDR3 is 10 residues. Per germline, CDR1 MNHEY and CDR2 SMNVEV (reference sequence). The CDR3 coding sequence is TGTGCCACCGCCGCTGAAAAACTGTTTTTT. This encodes CATAAEKLFF.

This clone has only a few counts. This chain connects TRBV7-9 to TRBJ2-7; 9 bases map to TRBD1. The CDR3 is made up of 15 amino acids. With 6 bases clipped from V and 5 bases from J, the junction kept 11 bases outside the gene matches. Germline V gives CDR1 SEHNR, CDR2 FQNEAQ (reference sequence). CDR3 amino acids: CASRPGTGNTHEQYF. The DNA for the CDR3 is TGTGCCAGCAGACCCGGGACAGGGAATACCCACGAGCAGTACTTC.

This clone has a handful of counts. The chain employs TRBV6-1 and TRBJ1-5; D uncertain. The germline gives CDR1 MNHNS, CDR2 SASEGT. V shed 1 base and J shed 5 bases, with 6 bases lying between them. CDR3 size: 13 residues. The CDR3 loop reads CASSEGGDQPQHF. The CDR3 bases are TGTGCCAGCAGTGAAGGCGGGGATCAGCCCCAGCATTTT.

There are a few counts of this clone. The chain uses TRBV11-2 and TRBJ2-6; a possible D gene is TRBD2 (5 bases). The CDR3 is 16 amino acids. CDR1 is SGHAT and CDR2 is FQNNGV in the germline V gene. V lost 6 bases and J 0 bases, leaving 12 bases between the germline ends. The CDR3 DNA sequence: TGTGCCAGCAGAAAGGGAGTCCTCTCTGGGGCCAACGTCCTGACTTTC. It codes for CASRKGVLSGANVLTF.

This chain uses TRBV6-1 with TRBJ1-5, with 8 bases that match TRBD1. This CDR3 spans 15 amino acids. V lost 5 bases to trimming and J lost 0 bases; unmatched junction nucleotides: 3. CDR1 MNHNS and CDR2 SASEGT come from the germline V gene. CDR3 region: CASSPGQVSNQPQHF. CDR3 nucleotides: TGTGCCAGCAGTCCGGGACAGGTTAGCAATCAGCCCCAGCATTTT.

This clone has just a few counts. The CDR3 spells CASGLVTGWNTGELFF. DNA of the CDR3: TGTGCTAGTGGTTTGGTAACAGGGTGGAACACCGGGGAGCTGTTTTTT. The chain recombines TRBV12-5 with TRBJ2-2; weak D call: TRBD1 (6 bases). The CDR3 is made up of 16 amino acids. Deletions cut 0 bases from V and 1 base from J, with 9 bases between. The germline CDR1 and CDR2 sequences are LGHNT and FRNRAP. Full variable domain (missing parts from reference TRBV12-5 and TRBJ2-2): DARVTQTPRHKVTEMGQEVTMRCQPILGHNTVFWYRQTMMQGLELLAYFRNRAPLDDSGMPKDRFSAEMPDATLATLKIQPSEPRDSAVYFCASGLVTGWNTGELFFGEGSRLTVL.

The rearrangement joins TRBV11-2 to TRBJ2-3; D is unresolved. The CDR3 length is 15 residues. The V gene lost 0 bases and the J gene lost 8 bases, with 15 bases spanning the gap. CDR1 and CDR2 from the germline V gene are SGHAT and FQNNGV. CDR3 in amino acids: CASSLDSPSPGTQYF. DNA for the CDR3: TGTGCCAGCAGCTTAGATAGTCCTTCCCCCGGTACGCAGTATTTT.

This clone was picked up a small number of times. The chain combines TRBV6-5 with TRBJ2-7, with a possible D match to TRBD1 (5 bases). The CDR3 is 14 residues long. The germline CDR1 and CDR2 sequences are MNHEY and SVGAGI. The V and J ends lost 0 bases and 13 bases respectively, with 19 bases between them. CDR3 DNA: TGTGCCAGCAGTTACTCAGTTCGGCAGGGCGACGTATACTTC. It specifies CASSYSVRQGDVYF.

For this clone: The same CDR3 also results from other DNA sequences found in this sample. The chain is built from TRBV2 and TRBJ2-5; D unclear. CDR1 and CDR2 (germline): SNHLY, FYNNEI. CDR3 size: 11 residues. Trimming removed 4 bases from V and 5 bases from J, with 5 bases in between. This CDR3 is CASSVGETQYF. The CDR3 DNA follows: TGTGCCAGCAGTGTTGGGGAGACCCAGTACTTC.

This clone has just one count. V is TRBV2 and J is TRBJ1-1; 8 nucleotides agree with TRBD1. CDR3 size: 14 residues. V lost 5 bases, J lost 5 bases, and 7 bases stayed unmatched. Germline-derived CDR1 and CDR2 are SNHLY and FYNNEI. CDR3 protein: CASSTRTGRTEAFF. The CDR3 DNA sequence: TGTGCCAGCAGTACCCGGACAGGGCGGACTGAAGCTTTCTTT.

The rearrangement links TRBV6-1 to TRBJ2-5, with 9 positions matching TRBD2. The CDR3 length is 14 residues. Per the germline V gene, CDR1 is MNHNS and CDR2 is SASEGT. The V and J ends lost 6 bases and 2 bases, in that order; junction bases with no gene match: 4. This CDR3 is CASRTSGLQETQYF. The CDR3 region has the DNA TGTGCCAGCAGAACTAGCGGGTTACAAGAGACCCAGTACTTC.

In regard to this clone: Additional DNA sequences in this sample encode the identical CDR3. The V gene is TRBV18, the J gene TRBJ2-5; no firm D call. Germline V gene sequence: CDR1 KGHSH, CDR2 LQKENI. The germline V and J ends were trimmed by 2 bases and 2 bases, with 6 bases remaining between them. The CDR3 has 13 residues. CDR3 DNA sequence: TGTGCCAGCTCACCAGAAAATCAAGAGACCCAGTACTTC. It specifies CASSPENQETQYF.

The chain has TRBV6-5 and TRBJ2-1; D is possibly TRBD1 or TRBD2 (5 bases each). Germline V gene sequence: CDR1 MNHEY, CDR2 SVGAGI. The V gene lost 4 bases and the J gene lost 8 bases, with 9 bases spanning the gap. The CDR3 is made up of 12 amino acids. CDR3 in DNA: TGTGCCAGCAGTTCCAGGGACCATGAGCAGTTCTTC. Its translation is CASSSRDHEQFF.

The chain carries TRBV6-5 and TRBJ1-2; D not resolved. Per the germline V gene, CDR1 is MNHEY and CDR2 is SVGAGI. This CDR3 comprises 14 residues. Trimming took off 6 bases at V and 3 bases at J, with 14 bases between the two ends. The DNA of the CDR3 is TGTGCCAGCAGCCTCGATAGGGAGGACTATGGCTACACCTTC. Amino acid sequence: CASSLDREDYGYTF.

This rearrangement joins TRBV11-3 to TRBJ2-1; a weak D match, TRBD1 (5 bases). The V gene's germline CDR1 is SGHNT and CDR2 YENEEA. Between the trimmed V and J ends, which lost 5 bases and 3 bases, there was a span of 8 bases. This CDR3 is 13 amino acids long. The DNA of the CDR3 is TGTGCCAGCAGCCCCGACAGCTACAATGAGCAGTTCTTC. It codes for CASSPDSYNEQFF.

This clone was counted a few times. V is TRBV4-3 and J is TRBJ1-1; no clear D gene. The CDR3 sequence is 15 residues long. From germline, CDR1 is LGHNA and CDR2 YSLEER. V lost 0 bases and J 10 bases, leaving 18 bases between the germline ends. The CDR3: CASSQDGPESMGAFF. DNA of the CDR3: TGCGCCAGCAGCCAAGATGGGCCGGAGTCCATGGGAGCTTTCTTT.

This clone appeared a few times. The CDR3, as DNA: TGTGCCAGCAGGTCACTAGGGGGCCAGGATGGCTACACCTTC. Translating gives CASRSLGGQDGYTF. The chain joins TRBV6-5 to TRBJ1-2, with TRBD1 identical over 7 bases. The CDR3 extends over 14 amino acids. V trimming: 6 bases; J trimming: 6 bases; junction bases outside the gene matches: 10. Germline assignment: CDR1 MNHEY and CDR2 SVGAGI.

The chain is built from TRBV7-9 and TRBJ1-2; D not resolved. Germline CDR1 SEHNR, CDR2 FQNEAQ (reference sequence). The CDR3 length is 16 residues. Deletions cut 5 bases from V and 0 bases from J, with 16 bases between. The CDR3: CASSERPSTANYGYTF. For the CDR3, the DNA is TGTGCCAGCAGCGAACGCCCTTCGACTGCTAACTATGGCTACACCTTC.

The chain has TRBV10-1 and TRBJ2-7; D is perhaps TRBD1 or TRBD2 (5 bases each). The CDR3 spans 16 residues. Trimming took off 2 bases at V and 7 bases at J, with 21 bases between the two ends. The germline V gene encodes CDR1 WNHNN and CDR2 SYGVQD (reference sequence). The CDR3 DNA reads as TGCGCCAGCAGTGAGACAACAGGCCACGGGAAACTTGAGCAGTACTTC. This gives the protein CASSETTGHGKLEQYF.

There are a few counts of this clone. This rearrangement joins TRBV29-1 to TRBJ1-1; no clear D. The V end lost 3 bases, the J end lost 0 bases, and 20 bases lay between the germline ends. Germline CDR1 reads SQVTM; CDR2 reads ANQGSEA. CDR3 length equals 17 residues. CDR3 sequence: CSVDLFGTTVMNTEAFF. DNA of the CDR3: TGCAGCGTTGACCTCTTTGGAACGACGGTGATGAACACTGAAGCTTTCTTT.

This sequence joins TRBV30 and TRBJ1-2; D is unclear. This CDR3 is 12 amino acids long. The germline gives CDR1 GTSNPN, CDR2 SVGIG (reference sequence). Deletions cut 2 bases from V and 3 bases from J, with 7 bases between. The CDR3 region has the DNA TGTGCCTGGAGTTATGGTGACTATGGCTACACCTTC. Translation: CAWSYGDYGYTF.

The CDR3 protein is CASKDRARGLTEAFF. The CDR3 region has the DNA TGTGCCAGCAAAGACAGGGCCCGGGGGTTGACTGAAGCTTTCTTT. The chain is built from TRBV5-6 and TRBJ1-1; TRBD1 matches 7 bases. Germline V gene lookup returns CDR1 SGHDT and CDR2 YYEEEE. The CDR3 totals 15 residues. The J segment lost 5 bases and the V segment lost 6 bases, leaving 13 bases of the junction unmatched.

This sequence joins TRBV6-1 and TRBJ1-6; D uncertain. Germline values: CDR1 MNHNS, CDR2 SASEGT. This CDR3 comprises 12 residues. The V and J ends lost 9 bases and 8 bases respectively, with 11 bases between them. The CDR3 DNA sequence: TGTGCCAGTCAAGTCTCGGATTCACCCCTCCACTTT. It specifies CASQVSDSPLHF.